This entry concerns a single T cell receptor beta chain. Its antigen remains unidentified. The germline V gene encodes CDR1 KGHSH and CDR2 LQKENI. This CDR3 comprises 16 residues. Between the trimmed V and J ends, which lost 3 bases and 4 bases, there was a span of 15 bases. Sequenced by immunoSEQ multiplex PCR; TCRdb stores in-frame clones only, minus some. The sample holds some 130,000 clones, about 80% seen once. The record originates from a study of cytomegalovirus exposure and HLA in healthy donors. Study-wide context: Later analysis reported that the roughly 120 validation repertoires shared the platform of the approximately 620 first-cohort repertoires.

Study-level findings and limits: Most TCR sequences showed up rarely, but some public TCRs showed up in many donors. High sensitivity and specificity were reportedly achieved when the classifier diagnosed cytomegalovirus status. The tendency of first-cohort TCR clusters to co-occur in the roughly 130 validation repertoires was the finding of a later analysis.

The TCR sequence derives from a man aged 30 to 45 in good health and CMV-seropositive. The sequenced sample was PBMCs. The chain uses TRBV18 and TRBJ1-4; D not certain. CDR3 in amino acids: CASSPYSEGVNEKLFF. In DNA form, the CDR3 reads TGTGCCAGCTCACCCTATTCGGAGGGAGTTAATGAAAAACTGTTTTTT.